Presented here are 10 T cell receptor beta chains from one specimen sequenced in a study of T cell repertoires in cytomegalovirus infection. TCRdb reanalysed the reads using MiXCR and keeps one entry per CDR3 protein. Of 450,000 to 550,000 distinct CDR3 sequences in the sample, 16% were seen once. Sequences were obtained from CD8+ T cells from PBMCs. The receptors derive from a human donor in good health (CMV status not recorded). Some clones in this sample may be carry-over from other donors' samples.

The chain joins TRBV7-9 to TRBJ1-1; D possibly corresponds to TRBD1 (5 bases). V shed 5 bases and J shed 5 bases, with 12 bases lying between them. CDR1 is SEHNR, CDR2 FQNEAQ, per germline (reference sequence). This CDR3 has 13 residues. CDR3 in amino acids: CASSGSGRTEAFF. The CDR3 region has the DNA TGTGCCAGCAGCGGCTCAGGGAGAACTGAAGCTTTCTTT.

The CDR3 sequence is CASSSPSQGNQPQHF. The CDR3 coding sequence is TGTGCCAGCAGTTCTCCCTCTCAGGGAAATCAGCCCCAGCATTTT. J is TRBJ1-5 and V is TRBV6-1, with D possibly being TRBD1 (5 bases). This CDR3 region has 15 residues. CDR1 and CDR2 from the germline V gene are MNHNS and SASEGT. The ends were cut back, 5 bases at V and 4 bases at J, with 15 bases in the middle.

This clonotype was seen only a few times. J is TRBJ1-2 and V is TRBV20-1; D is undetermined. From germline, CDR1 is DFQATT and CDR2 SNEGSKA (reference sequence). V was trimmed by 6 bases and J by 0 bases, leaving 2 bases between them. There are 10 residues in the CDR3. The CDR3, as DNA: TGCAGTGCCACTAACTATGGCTACACCTTC. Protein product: CSATNYGYTF.

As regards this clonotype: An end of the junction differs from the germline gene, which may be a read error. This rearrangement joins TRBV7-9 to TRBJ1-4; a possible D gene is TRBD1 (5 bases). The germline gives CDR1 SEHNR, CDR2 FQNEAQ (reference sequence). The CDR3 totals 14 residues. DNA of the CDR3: TGTGCCAGCAGCTGGGACGGGTTTATGGAAACACTGTTTTTT. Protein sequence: CASSWDGFMETLFF. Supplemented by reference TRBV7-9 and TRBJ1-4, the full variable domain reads DTGVSQNPRHKITKRGQNVTFRCDPISEHNRLYWYRQTLGQGPEFLTYFQNEAQLEKSRLLSDRFSAERPKGSFSTLEIQRTEQGDSAMYLCASSWDGFMETLFFGSGTQLSVL.

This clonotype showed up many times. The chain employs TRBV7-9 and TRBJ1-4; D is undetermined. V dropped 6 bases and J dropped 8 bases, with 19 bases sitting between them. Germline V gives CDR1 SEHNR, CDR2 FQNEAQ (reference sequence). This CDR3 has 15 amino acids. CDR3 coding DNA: TGTGCCAGCAGTCAAGTCGCTACCCTAGGGGAAAAACTGTTTTTT. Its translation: CASSQVATLGEKLFF.

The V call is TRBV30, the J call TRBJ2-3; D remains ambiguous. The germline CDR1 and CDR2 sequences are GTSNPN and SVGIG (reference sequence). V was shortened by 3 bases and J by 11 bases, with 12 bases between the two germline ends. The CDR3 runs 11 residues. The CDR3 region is CAWSKGIEQYF. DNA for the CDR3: TGTGCCTGGAGCAAAGGTATCGAGCAGTATTTT.

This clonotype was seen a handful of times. CDR3 coding DNA: TGTGCCAGTACCCCCTGGACTGGAGATTTCTCTGGGGCCAACGTCCTGACTTTC. It is translated as CASTPWTGDFSGANVLTF. The chain couples TRBV19 to TRBJ2-6, with a tentative D call TRBD2 (5 bases). Germline V gene data show CDR1 as LNHDA and CDR2 as SQIVND (reference sequence). This CDR3 has 18 amino acids. V was pared by 7 bases and J by 0 bases, with 19 bases between.

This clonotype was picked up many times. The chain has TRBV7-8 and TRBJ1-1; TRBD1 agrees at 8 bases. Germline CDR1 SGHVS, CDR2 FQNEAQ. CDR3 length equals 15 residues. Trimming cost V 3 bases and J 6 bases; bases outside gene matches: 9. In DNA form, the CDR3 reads TGTGCCAGCAGCTTCTTGGACAGGGCGGAACCTGAAGCTTTCTTT. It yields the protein CASSFLDRAEPEAFF. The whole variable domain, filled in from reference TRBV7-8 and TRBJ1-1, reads GAGVSQSPRYKVAKRGQDVALRCDPISGHVSLFWYQQALGQGPEFLTYFQNEAQLDKSGLPSDRFFAERPEGSVSTLKIQRTQQEDSAVYLCASSFLDRAEPEAFFGQGTRLTVV.

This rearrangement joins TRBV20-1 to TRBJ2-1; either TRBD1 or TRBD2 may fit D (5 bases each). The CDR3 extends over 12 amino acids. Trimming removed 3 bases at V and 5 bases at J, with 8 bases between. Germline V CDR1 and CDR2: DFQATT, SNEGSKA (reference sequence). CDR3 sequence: CSARGRHNEQFF. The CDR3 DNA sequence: TGCAGTGCTAGGGGACGTCACAATGAGCAGTTCTTC.

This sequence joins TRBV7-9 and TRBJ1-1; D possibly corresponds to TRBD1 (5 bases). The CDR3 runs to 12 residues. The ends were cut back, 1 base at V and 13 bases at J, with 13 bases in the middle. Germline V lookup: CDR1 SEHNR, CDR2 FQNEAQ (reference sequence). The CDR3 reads CASSLVKGVGFF. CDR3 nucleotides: TGTGCCAGCAGCTTAGTAAAAGGGGTCGGTTTCTTT.